The next 14 T cell receptor beta chains were all read from a single sample in a study of cytomegalovirus exposure and HLA in healthy donors. It was with 60 Vbeta and 13 Jbeta primers that the PCR ran. The table came from immunoSEQ multiplex PCR; TCRdb's copy has only in-frame clones and leaves some out. The repertoire has around 150,000 clones, about 85% of them found once; the top ten carry 1.9%. Material: PBMCs. The origin of the receptors is a man between 18 and 35 years old in good health and CMV-seronegative.

This clone was seen once. The chain uses TRBV20-1 and TRBJ1-2; 7 bases align to TRBD1. The CDR3 covers 11 residues. In germline, CDR1 is DFQATT, CDR2 SNEGSKA (reference sequence). After removal of 6 bases from V and 5 bases from J, the junction contained 3 bases not matched to a gene. Here the CDR3 DNA reads TGCAGTGCACAGGGGAGGTATGGCTACACCTTC. As protein: CSAQGRYGYTF.

V gene TRBV19 combines with J gene TRBJ1-2; the D is unclear. The CDR3 has 12 residues. V lost 7 bases to trimming and J lost 8 bases, with 14 bases between them. Germline-derived CDR1 and CDR2 are LNHDA and SQIVND (reference sequence). Here the CDR3 DNA reads TGTGCCAGTATGGGCAGCCCGTTAGGCTACACCTTC. Residues: CASMGSPLGYTF.

The rearrangement joins TRBV27 to TRBJ2-7; 9 bases fit TRBD1. The CDR3 runs 13 residues. The germline CDR1 and CDR2 sequences are MNHEY and SMNVEV (reference sequence). V shed 6 bases and J 4 bases; nucleotides not matched to a gene: 4. CDR3 loop: CASRPGQGYEQYF. The CDR3 nucleotides read TGTGCCAGCAGACCGGGACAGGGATACGAGCAGTACTTC.

V is TRBV25-1 and J is TRBJ1-2; 8 positions agree with TRBD1. After removal of 3 bases from V and 8 bases from J, the junction contained 5 bases not matched to a gene. Germline lookup yields CDR1 MGHDK and CDR2 SYGVNS. This CDR3 comprises 13 residues. In DNA form, the CDR3 reads TGTGCCAGCAGTGACTGGACAGGGACGGGCTACACCTTC. It translates to CASSDWTGTGYTF.

V usage is TRBV15 and J usage is TRBJ1-3; D is ambiguous. V dropped 1 base and J dropped 7 bases, with 5 bases sitting between them. The CDR3 length is 12 residues. CDR1 LNHNV and CDR2 YYDKDF come from the germline V gene (reference sequence). The CDR3 loop is CATSRARNTIYF. CDR3 DNA: TGTGCCACCAGCAGAGCTCGGAACACCATATATTTT.

This clone was recorded only once. The V gene is TRBV7-2, the J gene TRBJ1-6, with TRBD1 matching over 10 bases. The CDR3 contains 16 residues. Trimming at V came to 6 bases and at J to 4 bases, leaving 6 bases not matched to a gene. Germline CDR1 and CDR2: SGHTA and FQGNSA. CDR3 in amino acids: CASRTGGSLYNSPLHF. CDR3 sequence (DNA): TGTGCCAGCAGGACAGGGGGCTCCTTATATAATTCACCCCTCCACTTT.

CDR3 sequence: CASSLATDRGYAEAFF. CDR3 DNA sequence: TGCGCCAGCAGCCTCGCGACAGACAGGGGGTACGCTGAAGCTTTCTTT. The chain carries TRBV5-1 and TRBJ1-1, with 9 nucleotides matching TRBD1. CDR1 and CDR2 (germline): SGHRS, YFSETQ. V trimming: 4 bases; J trimming: 6 bases; junction bases outside the gene matches: 13. This CDR3 has 16 residues.

There are a few counts of this clone. The genes are TRBV4-2 and TRBJ2-7; D uncertain. With 2 bases removed from V and 6 bases from J, the gap between germline ends came to 14 bases. The CDR3 spans 14 residues. Germline V CDR1 and CDR2: LGHNA, YNFKEQ. The CDR3 loop reads CASSQRLSLGEQYF. The CDR3, as DNA: TGTGCCAGCAGCCAACGACTGTCCTTGGGCGAGCAGTACTTC.

The V call is TRBV9, the J call TRBJ2-3; 7 bases fit TRBD1. With 3 bases clipped from V and 6 bases from J, the junction kept 4 bases outside the gene matches. The germline V gene has CDR1 SGDLS and CDR2 YYNGEE. The CDR3 contains 13 residues. The CDR3 nucleotides read TGTGCCAGCAGCGGGGACAGATCGGATACGCAGTATTTT. Translation: CASSGDRSDTQYF.

The gene calls are TRBV28 and TRBJ2-7, with D unclear. Germline V lookup: CDR1 MDHEN, CDR2 SYDVKM. Trimming removed 6 bases at V and 6 bases at J, with 15 bases between. CDR3 length equals 13 residues. In nucleotides, the CDR3 is TGTGCCAGCAGCCAATACCTTACACGCGAGCAGTACTTC. This gives the protein CASSQYLTREQYF.

The chain couples TRBV29-1 to TRBJ1-1; D might be TRBD1 (5 bases). Germline values: CDR1 SQVTM, CDR2 ANQGSEA. The CDR3 totals 10 residues. V was pared by 5 bases and J by 5 bases, with 6 bases between. The CDR3 loop reads CSVSGTEAFF. DNA for the CDR3: TGCAGCGTTTCAGGGACTGAAGCTTTCTTT. The whole variable domain, remainder taken from reference TRBV29-1 and TRBJ1-1, is SAVISQKPSRDICQRGTSLTIQCQVDSQVTMMFWYRQQPGQSLTLIATANQGSEATYESGFVIDKFPISRPNLTFSTLTVSNMSPEDSSIYLCSVSGTEAFFGQGTRLTVV.

The chain employs TRBV7-9 and TRBJ2-2, with a possible D match to TRBD2 (7 bases). Germline V gene sequence: CDR1 SEHNR, CDR2 FQNEAQ (reference sequence). The CDR3 length is 15 residues. Trimming pared 11 bases from V and 0 bases from J, leaving 16 bases between. CDR3 in DNA: TGTGCCTCTACGGGGGGCAACGCGAACACCGGGGAGCTGTTTTTT. Translated, it gives CASTGGNANTGELFF.

The rearrangement uses TRBV11-3 and TRBJ1-3, with 7 bases that match TRBD1. V was clipped by 5 bases and J by 2 bases; unmatched bases: 3. This CDR3 comprises 14 residues. Germline V gene sequence: CDR1 SGHNT, CDR2 YENEEA. The CDR3 region is CASSQTGTGNTIYF. The CDR3 DNA sequence: TGTGCCAGCAGCCAGACAGGGACTGGAAACACCATATATTTT.

This clone was found once. The chain carries TRBV5-1 and TRBJ1-1; 9 nucleotides match TRBD1. V trimming: 2 bases; J trimming: 5 bases; junction bases outside the gene matches: 4. Germline CDR1 SGHRS, CDR2 YFSETQ. The CDR3 runs 14 residues. CDR3 nucleotides: TGCGCCAGCAGCTTACAGGGGGCTGAGACTGAAGCTTTCTTT. Its protein product is CASSLQGAETEAFF.